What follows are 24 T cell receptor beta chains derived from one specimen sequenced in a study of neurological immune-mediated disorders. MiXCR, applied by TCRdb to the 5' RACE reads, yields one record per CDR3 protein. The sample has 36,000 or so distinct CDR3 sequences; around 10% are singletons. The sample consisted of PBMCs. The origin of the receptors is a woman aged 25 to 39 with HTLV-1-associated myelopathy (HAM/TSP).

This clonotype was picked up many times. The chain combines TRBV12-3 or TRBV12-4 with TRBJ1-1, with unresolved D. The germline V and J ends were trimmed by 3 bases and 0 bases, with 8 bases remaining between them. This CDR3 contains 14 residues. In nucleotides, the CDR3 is TGTGCCAGCAGTTTGCACAGCCTGAACACTGAAGCTTTCTTT. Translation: CASSLHSLNTEAFF.

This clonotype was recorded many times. Written as DNA, the CDR3 is TGCAGTGCTCTCCTAGGGGGTGTGAACACTGAAGCTTTCTTT. Its protein is CSALLGGVNTEAFF. The rearrangement links TRBV20-1 to TRBJ1-1, with D maybe TRBD1 (6 bases). With 5 bases removed from V and 0 bases from J, the gap between germline ends came to 13 bases. The CDR3 totals 14 residues. In germline, CDR1 is DFQATT, CDR2 SNEGSKA (reference sequence).

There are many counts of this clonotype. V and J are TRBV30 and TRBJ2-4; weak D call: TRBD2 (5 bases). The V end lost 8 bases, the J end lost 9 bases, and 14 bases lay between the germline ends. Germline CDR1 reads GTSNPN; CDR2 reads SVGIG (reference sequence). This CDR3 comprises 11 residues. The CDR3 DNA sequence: TGTGCCCACGACACTGGGAGCATTCAGTACTTC. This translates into CAHDTGSIQYF.

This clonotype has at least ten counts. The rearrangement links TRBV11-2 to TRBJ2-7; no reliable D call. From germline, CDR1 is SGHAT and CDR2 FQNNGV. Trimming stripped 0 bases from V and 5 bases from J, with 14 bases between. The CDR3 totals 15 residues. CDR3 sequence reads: CASSLDRTRSHEQYF. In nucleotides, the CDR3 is TGTGCCAGCAGCTTAGACCGGACGAGGTCCCACGAGCAGTACTTC.

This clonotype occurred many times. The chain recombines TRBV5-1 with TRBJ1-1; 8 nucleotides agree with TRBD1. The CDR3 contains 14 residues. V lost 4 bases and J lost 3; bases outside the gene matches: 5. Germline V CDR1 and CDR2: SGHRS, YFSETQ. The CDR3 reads CASSKTGDDTEAFF. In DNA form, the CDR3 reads TGCGCCAGCAGCAAGACAGGGGATGACACTGAAGCTTTCTTT.

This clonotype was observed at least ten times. CDR3 amino acids: CASSSTGLLSGNTIYF. CDR3 nucleotide sequence: TGTGCCAGCAGCTCTACTGGTCTTCTCTCTGGAAACACCATATATTTT. This chain connects TRBV6-6 to TRBJ1-3; D unclear. There are 16 residues in the CDR3. Trimming took 6 bases from V and 0 from J, leaving 15 bases between them. Germline CDR1 reads MNHNY; CDR2 reads SVGAGI (reference sequence).

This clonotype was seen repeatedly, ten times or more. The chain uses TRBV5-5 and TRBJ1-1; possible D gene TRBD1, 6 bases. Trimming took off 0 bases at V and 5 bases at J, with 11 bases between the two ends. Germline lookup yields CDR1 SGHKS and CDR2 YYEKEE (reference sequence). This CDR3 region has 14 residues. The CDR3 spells CASSLGGAGTEAFF. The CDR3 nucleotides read TGTGCCAGCAGCTTGGGGGGGGCTGGGACTGAAGCTTTCTTT.

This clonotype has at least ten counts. The CDR3 nucleotides are TGCAGTGCCCCGGGACAGGGCTATTCACCCCTCCACTTT. This translates into CSAPGQGYSPLHF. The gene calls are TRBV20-1 and TRBJ1-6; 9 bases align to TRBD1. Germline CDR1 and CDR2: DFQATT and SNEGSKA (reference sequence). This CDR3 contains 13 residues. Trimming cost V 6 bases and J 8 bases; bases outside gene matches: 5.

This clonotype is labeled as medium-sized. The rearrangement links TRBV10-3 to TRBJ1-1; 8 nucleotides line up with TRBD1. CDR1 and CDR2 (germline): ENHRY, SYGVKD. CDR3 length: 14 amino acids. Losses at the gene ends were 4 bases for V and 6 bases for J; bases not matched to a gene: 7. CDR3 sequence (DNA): TGTGCCATCAGTGGTCAGGGGGCGGACGCTGAAGCTTTCTTT. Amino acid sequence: CAISGQGADAEAFF.

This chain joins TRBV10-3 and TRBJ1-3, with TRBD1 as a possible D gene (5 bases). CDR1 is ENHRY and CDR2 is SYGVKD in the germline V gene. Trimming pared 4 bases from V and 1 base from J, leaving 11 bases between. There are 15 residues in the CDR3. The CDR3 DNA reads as TGTGCCATCAGTGGGGGGAGCCTGTCTGGAAACACCATATATTTT. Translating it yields CAISGGSLSGNTIYF.

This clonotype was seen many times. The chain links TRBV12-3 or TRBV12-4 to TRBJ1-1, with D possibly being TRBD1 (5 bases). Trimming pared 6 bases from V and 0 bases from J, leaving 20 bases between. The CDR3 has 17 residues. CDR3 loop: CASSRRTRQILNTEAFF. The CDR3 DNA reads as TGTGCCAGCAGCCGTCGGACCCGACAGATTTTGAACACTGAAGCTTTCTTT.

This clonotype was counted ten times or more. CDR3 nucleotides: TGTGCCAGCAGCTTAGGGCGCGGCGAGCAGTTCTTC. This sequence encodes CASSLGRGEQFF. The rearrangement uses TRBV7-9 and TRBJ2-1; D is ambiguous. The germline V gene has CDR1 SEHNR and CDR2 FQNEAQ (reference sequence). The CDR3 has 12 residues. The V and J ends lost 1 base and 10 bases respectively, with 8 bases between them.

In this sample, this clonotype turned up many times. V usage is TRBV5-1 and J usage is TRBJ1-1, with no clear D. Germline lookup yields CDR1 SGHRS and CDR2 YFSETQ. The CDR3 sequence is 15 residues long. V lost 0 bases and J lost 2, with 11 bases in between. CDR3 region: CASSLDGAANTEAFF. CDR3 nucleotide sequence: TGCGCCAGCAGCTTGGATGGCGCGGCCAACACTGAAGCTTTCTTT. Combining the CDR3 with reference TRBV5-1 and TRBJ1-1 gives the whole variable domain KAGVTQTPRYLIKTRGQQVTLSCSPISGHRSVSWYQQTPGQGLQFLFEYFSETQRNKGNFPGRFSGRQFSNSRSEMNVSTLELGDSALYLCASSLDGAANTEAFFGQGTRLTVV.

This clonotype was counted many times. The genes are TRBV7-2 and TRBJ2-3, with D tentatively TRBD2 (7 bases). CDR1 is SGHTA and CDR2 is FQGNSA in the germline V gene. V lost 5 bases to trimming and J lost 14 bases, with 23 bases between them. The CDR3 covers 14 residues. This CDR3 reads CASSHLGGGVPVYF. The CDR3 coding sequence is TGTGCCAGCAGCCACTTAGGGGGGGGGGTACCCGTGTATTTT.

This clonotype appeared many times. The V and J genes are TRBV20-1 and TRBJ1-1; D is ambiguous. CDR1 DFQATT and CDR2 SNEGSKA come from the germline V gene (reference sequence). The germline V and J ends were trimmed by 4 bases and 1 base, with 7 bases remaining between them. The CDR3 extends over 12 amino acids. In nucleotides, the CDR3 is TGCAGTGCTACGGATAGGAACACTGAAGCTTTCTTT. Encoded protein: CSATDRNTEAFF.

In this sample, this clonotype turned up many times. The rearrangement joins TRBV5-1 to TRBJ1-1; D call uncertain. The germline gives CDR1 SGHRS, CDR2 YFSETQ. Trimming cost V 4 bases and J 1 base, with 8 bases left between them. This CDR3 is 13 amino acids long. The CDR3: CASSPWPNTEAFF. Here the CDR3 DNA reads TGCGCCAGCAGCCCCTGGCCGAACACTGAAGCTTTCTTT.

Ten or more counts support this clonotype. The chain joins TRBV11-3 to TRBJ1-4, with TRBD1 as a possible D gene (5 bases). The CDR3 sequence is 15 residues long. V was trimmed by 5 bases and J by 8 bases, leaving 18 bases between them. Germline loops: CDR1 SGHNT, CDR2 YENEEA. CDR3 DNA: TGTGCCAGCAGCCTCGGGAGGACATTGTTCGAAAAACTGTTTTTT. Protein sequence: CASSLGRTLFEKLFF.

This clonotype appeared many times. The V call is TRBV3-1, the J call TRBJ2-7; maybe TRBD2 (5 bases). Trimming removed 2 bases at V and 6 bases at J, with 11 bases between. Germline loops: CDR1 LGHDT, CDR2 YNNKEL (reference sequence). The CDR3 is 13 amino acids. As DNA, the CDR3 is TGTGCCAGCAGCCAAACTAGATACGGCGAGCAGTACTTC. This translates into CASSQTRYGEQYF.

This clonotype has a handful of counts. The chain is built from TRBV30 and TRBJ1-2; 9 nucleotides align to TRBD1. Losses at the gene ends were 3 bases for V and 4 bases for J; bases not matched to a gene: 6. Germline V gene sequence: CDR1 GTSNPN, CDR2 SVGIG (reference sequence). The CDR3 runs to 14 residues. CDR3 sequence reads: CAWRGQGRGYGYTF. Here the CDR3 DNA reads TGTGCCTGGAGGGGACAGGGACGTGGCTATGGCTACACCTTC.

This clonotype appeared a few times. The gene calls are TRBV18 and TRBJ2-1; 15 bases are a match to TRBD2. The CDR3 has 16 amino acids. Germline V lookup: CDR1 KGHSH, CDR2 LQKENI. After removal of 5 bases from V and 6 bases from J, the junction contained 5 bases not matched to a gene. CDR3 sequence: CASSTKGLAGGNEQFF. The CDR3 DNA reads TGTGCCAGCTCAACGAAGGGACTAGCGGGGGGCAATGAGCAGTTCTTC.

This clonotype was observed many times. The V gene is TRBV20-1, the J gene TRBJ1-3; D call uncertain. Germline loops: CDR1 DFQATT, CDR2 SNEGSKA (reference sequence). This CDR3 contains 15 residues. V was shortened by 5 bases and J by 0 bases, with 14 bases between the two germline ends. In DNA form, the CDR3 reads TGCAGTGCTTCCCTCCAGCGACTCTCTGGAAACACCATATATTTT. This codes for CSASLQRLSGNTIYF.

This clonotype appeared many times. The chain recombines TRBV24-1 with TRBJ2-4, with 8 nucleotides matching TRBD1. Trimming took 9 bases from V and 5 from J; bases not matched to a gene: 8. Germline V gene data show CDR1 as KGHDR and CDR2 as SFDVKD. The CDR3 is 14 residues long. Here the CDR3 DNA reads TGTGCCACCGCTCGGACAGGGTACGAAAACATTCAGTACTTC. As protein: CATARTGYENIQYF.

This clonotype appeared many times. The CDR3 DNA follows: TGCGCCAGCAGCTTCTCGGGACAGATGAACACTGAAGCTTTCTTT. This translates into CASSFSGQMNTEAFF. V gene TRBV5-1 combines with J gene TRBJ1-1, with 7 bases matching TRBD1. This CDR3 is 15 amino acids long. With V trimmed by 2 bases and J by 0 bases, 4 bases remained unmatched. Per the germline V gene, CDR1 is SGHRS and CDR2 is YFSETQ. Looking up the rest from reference TRBV5-1 and TRBJ1-1 gives the full variable domain: KAGVTQTPRYLIKTRGQQVTLSCSPISGHRSVSWYQQTPGQGLQFLFEYFSETQRNKGNFPGRFSGRQFSNSRSEMNVSTLELGDSALYLCASSFSGQMNTEAFFGQGTRLTVV.

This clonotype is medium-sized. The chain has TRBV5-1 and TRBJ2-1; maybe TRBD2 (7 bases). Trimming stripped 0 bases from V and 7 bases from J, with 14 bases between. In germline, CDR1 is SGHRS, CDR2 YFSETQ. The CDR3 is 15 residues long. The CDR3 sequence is CASSLVAGARNEQFF. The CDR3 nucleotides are TGCGCCAGCAGCTTGGTGGCGGGGGCTAGAAATGAGCAGTTCTTC.